These 19 T cell receptor beta chains came from one sample sequenced in a study of blood T cell repertoires in COVID-19. Produced via immunoSEQ multiplex PCR; TCRdb's table is partial and in-frame only. Of over 120,000 clones in the sample, roughly nine tenths were seen once. What was sequenced was peripheral blood. The source of these receptors is a human donor in a cohort sampled during active COVID-19.

The chain employs TRBV6-6 and TRBJ1-2, with TRBD1 matching over 7 bases. CDR1 is MNHNY, CDR2 SVGAGI, per germline (reference sequence). This CDR3 region has 16 residues. Trimming removed 4 bases from V and 3 bases from J; junction bases left unmatched: 11. CDR3 nucleotides: TGTGCCAGCAGTTCCCTACAGGGGCACCTTTACTATGGCTACACCTTC. It encodes CASSSLQGHLYYGYTF.

The gene calls are TRBV7-2 and TRBJ2-5, with a tentative D call TRBD1 (5 bases). V lost 5 bases to trimming and J lost 5 bases, with 18 bases between them. CDR3 length equals 15 residues. Germline V gene sequence: CDR1 SGHTA, CDR2 FQGNSA. The CDR3 is CASSLGGAIRETQYF. CDR3 in DNA: TGTGCCAGCAGCCTAGGTGGGGCCATCCGGGAGACCCAGTACTTC.

The chain couples TRBV10-3 to TRBJ2-7; maybe TRBD1 (6 bases). Germline CDR1 is ENHRY and CDR2 is SYGVKD. The V end lost 3 bases, the J end lost 2 bases, and 8 bases lay between the germline ends. The CDR3 loop spans 13 amino acids. The CDR3 DNA follows: TGTGCCATCAGTGACCAGGGGACCTACGAGCAGTACTTC. Translation: CAISDQGTYEQYF.

The rearrangement joins TRBV5-8 to TRBJ2-3; 7 bases are shared with TRBD2. V lost 6 bases to trimming and J lost 1 base; unmatched junction nucleotides: 8. Germline CDR1 reads SGHTS; CDR2 reads YDEGEE. The length of the CDR3 is 15 residues. CDR3 in DNA: TGTGCCAGCACCGCGCGGGGGATCGGCACAGATACGCAGTATTTT. Translating it yields CASTARGIGTDTQYF.

V gene TRBV6-5 combines with J gene TRBJ2-7, with 8 positions matching TRBD1. J gave up 9 bases and V 2 bases, and 6 bases lay outside the gene matches. Per germline, CDR1 MNHEY and CDR2 SVGAGI. The CDR3 runs to 13 residues. CDR3 region: CASSYPGQGRQYF. Written as DNA, the CDR3 is TGTGCCAGCAGTTACCCCGGACAGGGAAGGCAGTACTTC.

This clone was found once. The rearrangement links TRBV30 to TRBJ2-2; 8 bases map to TRBD2. From germline, CDR1 is GTSNPN and CDR2 SVGIG (reference sequence). The CDR3 has 16 residues. The V and J ends lost 4 bases and 1 base, in that order; junction bases with no gene match: 8. The CDR3 protein is CAWNHPSGGNTGELFF. CDR3 bases: TGTGCCTGGAATCACCCCAGCGGGGGGAACACCGGGGAGCTGTTTTTT. Complete variable domain (other parts from reference TRBV30 and TRBJ2-2): SQTIHQWPATLVQPVGSPLSLECTVEGTSNPNLYWYRQAAGRGLQLLFYSVGIGQISSEVPQNLSASRPQDRQFILSSKKLLLSDSGFYLCAWNHPSGGNTGELFFGEGSRLTVL.

DNA for the CDR3: TGTGCCAGCAGCCAGGAGCCTAGCGGGGGGGCCGGCGATGAGCAGTTCTTC. It specifies CASSQEPSGGAGDEQFF. The chain has TRBV4-2 and TRBJ2-1, with 12 bases identical to TRBD2. J gave up 8 bases and V 3 bases, and 11 bases lay outside the gene matches. Looked up from germline, CDR1 is LGHNA and CDR2 is YNFKEQ. The CDR3 runs 17 residues.

The sample holds one count of this clone. V gene TRBV18 combines with J gene TRBJ1-3; 9 positions agree with TRBD1. Germline assignment: CDR1 KGHSH and CDR2 LQKENI. Trimming at V came to 10 bases and at J to 3 bases, leaving 4 bases not matched to a gene. The CDR3 runs 13 residues. CDR3 bases: TGTGCCAATGGACAGGGGTTTGGAAACACCATATATTTT. It encodes CANGQGFGNTIYF.

This chain links TRBV24-1 with TRBJ2-3; 7 nucleotides agree with TRBD1. V was clipped by 6 bases and J by 2 bases; unmatched bases: 4. The CDR3 sequence is 14 residues long. Looked up from germline, CDR1 is KGHDR and CDR2 is SFDVKD. The CDR3 region is CATSRDRPTDTQYF. The CDR3 DNA follows: TGTGCCACCAGTAGGGACAGACCCACAGATACGCAGTATTTT.

The rearrangement links TRBV7-3 to TRBJ2-1; D is perhaps TRBD2 (6 bases). Germline CDR1 and CDR2: SGHTA and FQGTGA. Trimming took off 5 bases at V and 5 bases at J, with 19 bases between the two ends. CDR3 length: 16 amino acids. The CDR3 protein is CASSATALGEDNEQFF. CDR3 bases: TGTGCCAGCAGCGCGACAGCCCTTGGGGAGGACAATGAGCAGTTCTTC.

The rearrangement joins TRBV10-1 to TRBJ1-4; weak D call: TRBD1 (6 bases). CDR3 length: 14 amino acids. The V end lost 5 bases, the J end lost 4 bases, and 11 bases lay between the germline ends. Germline lookup yields CDR1 WNHNN and CDR2 SYGVQD (reference sequence). The CDR3 reads CASSPGTSNEKLFF. In DNA, the CDR3 is TGCGCCAGCAGTCCCGGGACAAGTAATGAAAAACTGTTTTTT.

V is TRBV6-4 and J is TRBJ2-3, with 12 bases identical to TRBD2. The CDR3 sequence is 17 residues long. V was pared by 7 bases and J by 5 bases, with 13 bases of the junction left unmatched. From germline, CDR1 is MRHNA and CDR2 SNTAGT. The CDR3 nucleotides are TGTGCCAGCACCTCCTTGCCCGCTAGCGGGGGGGGAGATACGCAGTATTTT. It is translated as CASTSLPASGGGDTQYF.

V usage is TRBV5-1 and J usage is TRBJ2-3; 8 nucleotides align to TRBD2. With 1 base clipped from V and 4 bases from J, the junction kept 8 bases outside the gene matches. Germline V gene sequence: CDR1 SGHRS, CDR2 YFSETQ. This CDR3 spans 16 amino acids. CDR3 sequence: CASSLTTGTRPDTQYF. DNA for the CDR3: TGCGCCAGCAGCTTGACCACCGGGACTAGACCAGATACGCAGTATTTT.

V gene TRBV20-1 combines with J gene TRBJ2-2; D gene uncertain. The germline V gene encodes CDR1 DFQATT and CDR2 SNEGSKA (reference sequence). Trimming shortened V by 3 bases and J by 3 bases, and 11 bases separated the two germline ends. The CDR3 sequence is 14 residues long. For the CDR3, the DNA is TGCAGTGCTAGTGGTTTTCCGGACACCGGGGAGCTGTTTTTT. This sequence encodes CSASGFPDTGELFF.

The rearrangement links TRBV19 to TRBJ2-3; D is possibly TRBD2 (7 bases). The germline V gene has CDR1 LNHDA and CDR2 SQIVND (reference sequence). This CDR3 is 17 amino acids long. V was pared by 5 bases and J by 2 bases, with 20 bases between. The CDR3 nucleotides read TGTGCCAGTAGTCCCTTGCGGGGGCGGTCGAACACAGATACGCAGTATTTT. Its translation is CASSPLRGRSNTDTQYF.

The chain is built from TRBV4-3 and TRBJ2-1; 11 nucleotides align to TRBD2. Germline V gene sequence: CDR1 LGHNA, CDR2 YSLEER. The CDR3 is 16 residues long. Trimming cost V 4 bases and J 2 bases; bases outside gene matches: 4. CDR3 amino acids: CASSPLAGDPYNEQFF. CDR3 DNA sequence: TGCGCCAGCAGCCCACTAGCGGGGGACCCCTACAATGAGCAGTTCTTC.

The gene calls are TRBV6-4 and TRBJ2-5, with 10 positions matching TRBD2. There are 15 residues in the CDR3. CDR1 and CDR2 from the germline V gene are MRHNA and SNTAGT. V lost 3 bases and J lost 4; bases outside the gene matches: 5. CDR3 in DNA: TGTGCCAGCAGTGAGAGTAGCGGGGGGACAGAGACCCAGTACTTC. It specifies CASSESSGGTETQYF.

This sequence joins TRBV5-1 and TRBJ2-2; D might be TRBD2 (6 bases). The germline V gene encodes CDR1 SGHRS and CDR2 YFSETQ. The CDR3 runs 14 residues. The V and J ends lost 3 bases and 7 bases respectively, with 13 bases between them. CDR3 amino acids: CASSWRQGGGELFF. The CDR3 region has the DNA TGCGCCAGCAGCTGGCGCCAGGGAGGCGGGGAGCTGTTTTTT.

This chain joins TRBV5-5 and TRBJ1-4; D not certain. V was shortened by 0 bases and J by 4 bases, with 16 bases between the two germline ends. The CDR3 extends over 17 amino acids. CDR1 is SGHKS, CDR2 YYEKEE, per germline (reference sequence). CDR3 region: CASSLEGPPRGNEKLFF. The CDR3 nucleotides read TGTGCCAGCAGCTTGGAAGGGCCCCCTCGGGGTAATGAAAAACTGTTTTTT.